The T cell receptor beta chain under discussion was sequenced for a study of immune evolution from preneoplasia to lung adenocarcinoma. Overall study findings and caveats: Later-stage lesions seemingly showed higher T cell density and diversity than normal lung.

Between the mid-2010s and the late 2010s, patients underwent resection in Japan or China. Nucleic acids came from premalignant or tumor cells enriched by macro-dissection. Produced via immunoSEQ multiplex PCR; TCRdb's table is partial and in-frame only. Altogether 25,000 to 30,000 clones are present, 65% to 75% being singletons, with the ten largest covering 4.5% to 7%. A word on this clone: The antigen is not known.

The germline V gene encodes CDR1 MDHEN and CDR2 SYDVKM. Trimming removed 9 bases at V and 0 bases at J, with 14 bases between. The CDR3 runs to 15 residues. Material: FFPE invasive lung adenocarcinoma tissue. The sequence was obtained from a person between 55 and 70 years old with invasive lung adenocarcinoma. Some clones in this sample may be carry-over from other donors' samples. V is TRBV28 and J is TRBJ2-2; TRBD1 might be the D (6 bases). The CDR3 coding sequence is TGTGCCAGTGGTGGCGGACAGACGAACACCGGGGAGCTGTTTTTT. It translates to CASGGGQTNTGELFF.